The TCR beta chain described here comes from a study of neurological immune-mediated disorders. Synthesis of cDNA was carried out by template-switch 5'RACE. The reaction used 10-nucleotide random UMIs. TCRdb reprocessed the 5' RACE reads via MiXCR and lists one record per CDR3 protein. The table records tens of thousands of distinct CDR3 sequences, 3.4% of them present only once. Study findings and constraints: The absence of shared CDR3 amino acid sequences among expanded clones across subjects suggests private repertoires in all groups.

This clonotype was counted between two and nine times. Its antigen is currently unknown. A read error may produce the germline difference seen at one junction end. CDR3 length: 12 amino acids. Germline lookup yields CDR1 DFQATT and CDR2 SNEGSKA (reference sequence). PBMCs stored at -80 C, 2 million in total, were the source of the unsorted libraries. J is TRBJ2-3 and V is TRBV20-1; D remains unclear. Input material: PBMCs. The receptor was isolated from a man aged 35 to 55 with multiple sclerosis. CDR3 sequence (DNA): TGCAGTGATAGACCGGTGACAGATACGCAGTATTTT. It translates to CSDRPVTDTQYF.